These T cell receptor beta chains were read from a single sample in a study of esophageal squamous cell carcinoma tumors. TCRdb processed the 5' RACE reads anew with MiXCR; each CDR3 protein has one entry. Of 6,100 or so distinct CDR3 sequences listed, around a fifth are singletons. The specimen sequenced was tumor tissue. These receptor sequences come from a man between 50 and 79 years old with esophageal squamous cell carcinoma. The CDR3 runs from the conserved cysteine through the conserved F or W. Fields, in order: J gene, D gene, V gene, clone size, CDR3 protein, CDR3 DNA. The D gene is left open where the match is weak. Expanded clones are given a class, and other clones once, few, many or no size at all.

TRBJ2-3 NA TRBV5-4 medium-sized CASSLVRSRRPDTQYF TGTGCCAGCAGCTTGGTACGATCCCGCCGACCAGATACGCAGTATTTT
TRBJ1-3 NA TRBV28 NA CASSLYNSGNTIYF TGTGCCAGCAGTTTATACAACTCTGGAAACACCATATATTTT
TRBJ1-2 TRBD1 TRBV30 NA CAWLLGQGANGYTF TGTGCCTGGCTTTTGGGACAGGGGGCGAATGGCTACACCTTC
TRBJ1-1 NA TRBV20-1 NA CSARGSRLNTEAFF TGCAGTGCTAGAGGCTCACGGTTGAACACTGAAGCTTTCTTT
TRBJ2-1 TRBD2 TRBV20-1 NA CSAKLLAGGAEQFF TGCAGTGCCAAACTGCTAGCGGGAGGGGCTGAGCAGTTCTTC
TRBJ1-1 NA TRBV7-3 many CASSFGPGDTEAFF TGTGCCAGCAGCTTCGGCCCTGGGGACACTGAAGCTTTCTTT
TRBJ2-3 TRBD2 TRBV20-1 many CSASTSGSTDTQYF TGCAGTGCCAGTACTAGCGGAAGCACAGATACGCAGTATTTT
TRBJ1-1 TRBD1 TRBV12-3/TRBV12-4 NA CASRLWDRVGNGSPDTEAFF TGTGCCAGCAGACTTTGGGACAGAGTGGGGAATGGGTCCCCGGACACTGAAGCTTTCTTT
TRBJ2-7 NA TRBV2 NA CGSTRSMAEQYF TGTGGCAGCACTAGGAGCATGGCCGAGCAGTACTTC
TRBJ2-3 TRBD2 TRBV28 NA CASSSGLFTQYF TGTGCCAGCAGTTCGGGACTATTTACGCAGTATTTT
TRBJ1-1 NA TRBV25-1 few CASSEYRDTEAFF TGTGCCAGCAGTGAATACAGGGACACTGAAGCTTTCTTT
TRBJ2-5 TRBD2 TRBV20-1 many CSAPIAGDETQYF TGCAGTGCTCCTATAGCGGGAGACGAGACCCAGTACTTC
TRBJ2-7 NA TRBV29-1 medium-sized CSVAGQTYEQYF TGCAGCGTAGCGGGACAGACCTACGAGCAGTACTTC
TRBJ2-7 TRBD2 TRBV11-2 few CASSLRVSGPRPYEQYF TGTGCCAGCAGCTTAAGGGTTAGCGGGCCCAGACCCTACGAGCAGTACTTC
TRBJ1-1 NA TRBV19 medium-sized CASSIWGNLNTEAFF TGTGCCAGTAGTATCTGGGGCAATTTGAACACTGAAGCTTTCTTT
TRBJ1-4 NA TRBV5-6 medium-sized CASSLVLDNEKLFF TGTGCCAGCAGCTTGGTACTGGATAATGAAAAACTGTTTTTT
TRBJ1-5 NA TRBV6-5 few CASSYRLNQPQHF TGTGCCAGCAGTTACCGCCTCAATCAGCCCCAGCATTTT
TRBJ2-7 TRBD2 TRBV5-5 NA CASSLEAGGYEQYF TGTGCCAGCAGCTTGGAAGCGGGAGGGTACGAGCAGTACTTC
TRBJ2-7 TRBD1 TRBV6-6 few CASSHGQGAYEQYF TGTGCCAGCAGCCACGGACAGGGGGCCTACGAGCAGTACTTC
TRBJ2-7 TRBD2 TRBV6-6 medium-sized CASSYSSGLAGGRPYEQYF TGTGCCAGCAGTTACTCGAGTGGACTAGCGGGAGGGCGTCCCTACGAGCAGTACTTC
TRBJ2-5 TRBD1 TRBV12-3/TRBV12-4 NA CASSSLPGTGGDQYF TGTGCCAGCAGTTCCCTACCTGGGACAGGGGGGGACCAGTACTTC
TRBJ2-2 TRBD1 TRBV29-1 medium-sized CSGTGSTGELFF TGCAGCGGGACAGGGTCCACCGGGGAGCTGTTTTTT
TRBJ2-3 NA TRBV14 medium-sized CASSQDGNLWDTQYF TGTGCCAGCAGCCAAGACGGTAATTTGTGGGATACGCAGTATTTT
TRBJ2-1 NA TRBV5-4 few CASSAEGGSPRANEQFF TGTGCCAGCAGCGCCGAGGGGGGCAGCCCAAGGGCCAATGAGCAGTTCTTC
TRBJ2-7 NA TRBV7-9 NA CASSSDRPYEQYF TGTGCCAGCAGCTCGGACAGACCCTACGAGCAGTACTTC
TRBJ2-7 NA TRBV2 NA CASRRGIEQYF TGTGCCAGCCGGAGAGGGATAGAGCAGTACTTC
TRBJ2-2 NA TRBV2 few CASSEAGAGELFF TGTGCCAGCAGTGAAGCCGGGGCCGGGGAGCTGTTTTTT
TRBJ1-5 NA TRBV6-2/TRBV6-3 medium-sized CASSSDVISNQPQHF TGTGCCAGCAGTTCGGACGTGATAAGCAATCAGCCCCAGCATTTT
TRBJ2-5 TRBD1 TRBV2 NA CASRGPTGGGETQYF TGTGCCAGCAGAGGGCCCACAGGGGGCGGAGAGACCCAGTACTTC
TRBJ2-3 NA TRBV6-6 NA CASSPFSPAGDTQYF TGTGCCAGCAGTCCTTTCTCCCCCGCGGGGGATACGCAGTATTTT
TRBJ2-1 NA TRBV24-1 NA CATSDFTNEQFF TGTGCCACCAGTGATTTTACCAATGAGCAGTTCTTC
TRBJ2-3 TRBD2 TRBV6-5 medium-sized CASSRLAGGTDTQYF TGTGCCAGCAGTCGACTAGCGGGAGGAACAGATACGCAGTATTTT
TRBJ2-1 TRBD2 TRBV7-9 medium-sized CASSSSAGGNEQFF TGTGCCAGCAGCTCATCCGCGGGGGGGAATGAGCAGTTCTTC
TRBJ2-5 TRBD1 TRBV28 few CASNGQGETQYF TGTGCCAGCAATGGACAGGGAGAGACCCAGTACTTC
TRBJ2-7 TRBD2 TRBV5-1 few CASSLETGGSYEQYF TGCGCCAGCAGCTTGGAAACGGGGGGCTCCTACGAGCAGTACTTC
TRBJ2-2 NA TRBV19 medium-sized CASRRHQNTGELFF TGTGCCAGTAGGAGGCACCAGAACACCGGGGAGCTGTTTTTT
TRBJ2-3 TRBD2 TRBV20-1 large CSAQAGGADTQYF TGCAGTGCCCAAGCGGGAGGCGCAGATACGCAGTATTTT
TRBJ2-1 NA TRBV2 medium-sized CASSEALSEGWQFF TGTGCCAGCAGTGAAGCCCTCTCGGAGGGTTGGCAGTTCTTC
TRBJ2-5 NA TRBV10-3 NA CAISGTQETQYF TGTGCCATCAGTGGGACGCAAGAGACCCAGTACTTC
TRBJ1-1 TRBD1 TRBV11-2 once CASSFTGETEAFF TGTGCCAGCAGCTTCACAGGGGAGACTGAAGCTTTCTTT
TRBJ2-6 NA TRBV18 few CASDVSGANVLTF TGTGCCAGCGATGTCTCTGGGGCCAACGTCCTGACTTTC
TRBJ2-5 NA TRBV7-8 few CASSQNRERSGTQYF TGTGCCAGCAGCCAGAACAGGGAACGAAGTGGGACCCAGTACTTC
TRBJ2-2 NA TRBV3-1 medium-sized CASSQASYTGELFF TGTGCCAGCAGCCAAGCTAGTTACACCGGGGAGCTGTTTTTT
TRBJ2-7 NA TRBV3-1 few CASSQVEDEQYF TGTGCCAGCAGCCAAGTAGAGGACGAGCAGTACTTC
TRBJ1-1 TRBD1 TRBV7-9 NA CASSFPKQGARPRNTEAFF TGTGCCAGCAGCTTCCCTAAACAGGGGGCTAGACCTCGGAACACTGAAGCTTTCTTT
TRBJ2-2 NA TRBV11-2 many CASSLMRVDTGELFF TGTGCCAGCAGCTTAATGCGGGTGGACACCGGGGAGCTGTTTTTT
TRBJ2-4 NA TRBV27 medium-sized CASSLRGGAKNIQYF TGTGCCAGCAGTCTCAGGGGGGGAGCCAAAAACATTCAGTACTTC
TRBJ2-6 NA TRBV6-1 many CASSVAEAGANVLTF TGTGCCAGCAGTGTTGCGGAGGCTGGGGCCAACGTCCTGACTTTC
TRBJ2-5 NA TRBV7-9 medium-sized CASSPRDGIQETQYF TGTGCCAGCAGCCCTCGGGACGGAATTCAAGAGACCCAGTACTTC
TRBJ1-5 NA TRBV6-1 medium-sized CASSSLDRLNQPQHF TGTGCCAGCAGTTCTCTAGACAGGCTCAATCAGCCCCAGCATTTT
TRBJ1-3 NA TRBV6-5 many CASSITDSPGGNTIYF TGTGCCAGCTCCATTACGGACAGTCCTGGAGGAAACACCATATATTTT
TRBJ2-1 TRBD2 TRBV28 NA CASSYGTSGRAGTYNEQFF TGTGCCAGCAGTTACGGGACTAGCGGGAGGGCCGGTACCTACAATGAGCAGTTCTTC
TRBJ2-1 TRBD1 TRBV11-2 medium-sized CASSLGQGSGGEQFF TGTGCCAGCAGCTTAGGACAGGGCTCGGGCGGTGAGCAGTTCTTC
TRBJ2-2 TRBD1 TRBV9 few CASTTGANTGELFF TGTGCCAGCACAACAGGGGCGAACACCGGGGAGCTGTTTTTT